One and the same sample provided the 29 T cell receptor beta chains below, sequenced in a study of blood T cells in healthy people across ages. Using a J-beta primer mix together with a sample-barcoded 5' primer, a second PCR was run for about 6 to 12 cycles. Each CDR3 protein is one row after TCRdb ran MiXCR on the 5' RACE reads. The sample comprises 540,000 or so distinct CDR3 sequences, less than 60% of which are singletons, and roughly 25% rests with the top ten. What was sequenced was blood. The receptors stem from an elderly man in good health.

The chain couples TRBV20-1 to TRBJ2-5; TRBD2 might be the D (5 bases). Trimming cost V 2 bases and J 3 bases, with 10 bases left between them. Germline lookup yields CDR1 DFQATT and CDR2 SNEGSKA (reference sequence). The CDR3 consists of 13 residues. CDR3 bases: TGCAGTGCTAGAAGGACTGCCGAAGAGACCCAGTACTTC. It is translated as CSARRTAEETQYF.

This chain links TRBV6-2 or TRBV6-3 with TRBJ2-7, with D maybe TRBD2 (5 bases). The CDR3 is 16 amino acids. Deletions cut 1 base from V and 2 bases from J, with 15 bases between. Germline V lookup: CDR1 MNHEY, CDR2 SVGEGT. CDR3 bases: TGTGCCAGCAGTTACTTGCACGGGGTACCTACCTACGAGCAGTACTTC. This codes for CASSYLHGVPTYEQYF.

This chain connects TRBV24-1 to TRBJ2-1; TRBD2 agrees at 9 bases. The CDR3 runs to 16 residues. V lost 3 bases and J lost 4; bases outside the gene matches: 6. CDR1 and CDR2 (germline): KGHDR, SFDVKD. CDR3 in amino acids: CATSDRAGGPYNEQFF. CDR3 DNA sequence: TGTGCCACCAGTGATAGGGCGGGAGGGCCGTACAATGAGCAGTTCTTC.

The V call is TRBV12-3 or TRBV12-4, the J call TRBJ1-5; 7 nucleotides line up with TRBD1. The CDR3 covers 16 residues. With 2 bases clipped from V and 2 bases from J, the junction kept 6 bases outside the gene matches. CDR3 amino acids: CASSLRGGRGNQPQHF. CDR3 sequence (DNA): TGTGCCAGCAGTTTAAGAGGGGGCCGCGGCAATCAGCCCCAGCATTTT.

The V call is TRBV7-6, the J call TRBJ1-2, with 11 bases matching TRBD1. Germline V gives CDR1 SGHVS, CDR2 FNYEAQ. The V and J ends lost 5 bases and 5 bases, in that order; junction bases with no gene match: 10. This CDR3 contains 16 residues. The CDR3 DNA reads as TGTGCCAGCAGCCCCCTCGGGGGACAGGGGGATTATGGCTACACCTTC. Translating it yields CASSPLGGQGDYGYTF.

This clonotype was recorded a few times. The chain links TRBV20-1 to TRBJ1-1; perhaps TRBD1 as D (5 bases). The V end was cut by 3 bases, the J end by 2 bases, with 16 bases between. The germline gives CDR1 DFQATT, CDR2 SNEGSKA (reference sequence). The CDR3 is made up of 15 amino acids. CDR3 residues: CSASEQGTDNTEAFF. CDR3 in DNA: TGCAGTGCTAGTGAGCAGGGTACGGATAACACTGAAGCTTTCTTT.

This clonotype showed up just a few times. This chain connects TRBV9 to TRBJ2-1, with a weak D call TRBD2 (5 bases). The CDR3 contains 16 residues. Germline V gives CDR1 SGDLS, CDR2 YYNGEE. V lost 3 bases and J lost 0, with 13 bases in between. The DNA of the CDR3 is TGTGCCAGCAGCGAGCACATGGACTCCTCCTACAATGAGCAGTTCTTC. Its translation: CASSEHMDSSYNEQFF.

This clonotype was detected many times. This chain uses TRBV7-2 with TRBJ1-4, with D unclear. The CDR3 length is 14 residues. Germline assignment: CDR1 SGHTA and CDR2 FQGNSA. The ends were cut back, 5 bases at V and 12 bases at J, with 19 bases in the middle. The DNA of the CDR3 is TGTGCCAGCAGCCGAACCGGGTGGGAAGGGCAACTGTTTTTT. Protein sequence: CASSRTGWEGQLFF. The full variable domain, completed using reference TRBV7-2 and TRBJ1-4, is GAGVSQSPSNKVTEKGKDVELRCDPISGHTALYWYRQSLGQGLEFLIYFQGNSAPDKSGLPSDRFSAERTGGSVSTLTIQRTQQEDSAVYLCASSRTGWEGQLFFGSGTQLSVL.

The CDR3 protein is CSARRSQGQPLFGEQFF. The CDR3 DNA reads TGCAGTGCTAGGAGGTCGCAGGGACAGCCCCTTTTCGGTGAGCAGTTCTTC. The chain links TRBV20-1 to TRBJ2-1; 7 bases align to TRBD1. The V gene end was trimmed by 3 bases and the J gene end by 9 bases; junction bases not matched to a gene: 20. The CDR3 covers 17 residues. Germline CDR1 is DFQATT and CDR2 is SNEGSKA (reference sequence).

With regard to this clonotype: Relative to the germline gene, one junction end is altered; a read error may explain this. For the CDR3, the DNA is TGCGGTGCGACCCTGGGAGGGGCCTCCCAAGAGACCCAGTACTTC. Its translation: CGATLGGASQETQYF. The rearrangement links TRBV20-1 to TRBJ2-4; 7 bases match TRBD2. The J call may be mistaken, given a closer DNA end match to TRBJ2-5. The germline V gene has CDR1 DFQATT and CDR2 SNEGSKA (reference sequence). The CDR3 covers 15 residues.

The CDR3, as DNA: TGCAGTGCTGGGGAGACAGGTCAGGGGACCCAGTACTTC. Translated: CSAGETGQGTQYF. The J gene is TRBJ2-7, the V gene TRBV20-1, with D perhaps matching TRBD1 (6 bases). The assigned J gene may be wrong: the sequence end matches TRBJ2-5 better. Germline CDR1 reads DFQATT; CDR2 reads SNEGSKA (reference sequence). The CDR3 is 13 residues long.

The chain carries TRBV29-1 and TRBJ1-5; 7 nucleotides align to TRBD1. V gave up 6 bases and J gave up 5 bases; unmatched junction bases: 7. CDR3 length: 13 residues. Germline V CDR1 and CDR2: SQVTM, ANQGSEA. CDR3 nucleotides: TGCAGCGTGGCCGGGACAGATTATCAGCCCCAGCATTTT. This sequence encodes CSVAGTDYQPQHF.

This chain joins TRBV20-1 and TRBJ2-7; 10 nucleotides align to TRBD1. The CDR3 is 13 amino acids. Germline loops: CDR1 DFQATT, CDR2 SNEGSKA (reference sequence). V shed 6 bases, J shed 5 bases, and the junction held 7 bases outside the gene matches. Written as DNA, the CDR3 is TGCAGTGCACCCCGGGACAGGGGTCACGAGCAGTACTTC. Protein product: CSAPRDRGHEQYF.

This clonotype was recorded a few times. V usage is TRBV2 and J usage is TRBJ1-1; D not certain. CDR3 length: 16 amino acids. Trimming removed 3 bases at V and 0 bases at J, with 14 bases between. Germline V gene data show CDR1 as SNHLY and CDR2 as FYNNEI. CDR3 bases: TGTGCCAGCAGTGATCGCCTATATCTTATGAACACTGAAGCTTTCTTT. Encoded protein: CASSDRLYLMNTEAFF.

The genes are TRBV10-3 and TRBJ2-1, with TRBD2 as a possible D gene (6 bases). V lost 8 bases and J 10 bases, leaving 15 bases between the germline ends. The CDR3 is 12 residues long. Germline V gives CDR1 ENHRY, CDR2 SYGVKD. The CDR3 DNA sequence: TGTGCCATCGCCTCTGCCCGGGGGGAGCAGTTCTTC. This encodes CAIASARGEQFF.

The chain couples TRBV5-1 to TRBJ1-4; 8 positions match TRBD1. V gave up 4 bases and J gave up 8 bases; unmatched junction bases: 10. Germline loops: CDR1 SGHRS, CDR2 YFSETQ. The CDR3 extends over 15 amino acids. CDR3 region: CASSPRQGREEKLFF. The CDR3 coding sequence is TGCGCCAGCAGCCCGCGACAGGGGCGAGAAGAAAAACTGTTTTTT.

This clonotype was observed many times. This chain uses TRBV6-6 with TRBJ2-5; 8 nucleotides align to TRBD2. The CDR3 is made up of 16 amino acids. In germline, CDR1 is MNHNY, CDR2 SVGAGI (reference sequence). Trimming took 2 bases from V and 3 from J; bases not matched to a gene: 8. The CDR3 is CASSYPRVSGKETQYF. CDR3 in DNA: TGTGCCAGCAGTTACCCCAGGGTTAGCGGGAAAGAGACCCAGTACTTC.

The chain recombines TRBV20-1 with TRBJ2-7; 9 bases line up with TRBD2. The CDR3 has 16 residues. V was pared by 4 bases and J by 5 bases, with 15 bases of the junction left unmatched. The V gene's germline CDR1 is DFQATT and CDR2 SNEGSKA (reference sequence). The CDR3 nucleotides read TGCAGTGCTACCGTAGTTTTAGCGGGGGTCGACAACGAGCAGTACTTC. Translated, it gives CSATVVLAGVDNEQYF.

This clonotype was counted between two and nine times. The CDR3 is CASSQGGYYGYTF. As DNA, the CDR3 is TGTGCCAGCAGCCAGGGAGGTTACTATGGCTACACCTTC. The chain recombines TRBV3-1 with TRBJ1-2; D remains unclear. V lost 3 bases, J lost 3 bases, and 8 bases lay in between. This CDR3 contains 13 residues. From germline, CDR1 is LGHDT and CDR2 YNNKEL (reference sequence).

The rearrangement joins TRBV5-1 to TRBJ2-7; D unclear. The V end lost 0 bases, the J end lost 3 bases, and 10 bases lay between the germline ends. The CDR3 consists of 14 residues. Looked up from germline, CDR1 is SGHRS and CDR2 is YFSETQ. This CDR3 is CASSLELEYYEQYF. The CDR3 coding sequence is TGCGCCAGCAGCTTGGAACTCGAATACTACGAGCAGTACTTC. The full variable domain, completed using reference TRBV5-1 and TRBJ2-7, is KAGVTQTPRYLIKTRGQQVTLSCSPISGHRSVSWYQQTPGQGLQFLFEYFSETQRNKGNFPGRFSGRQFSNSRSEMNVSTLELGDSALYLCASSLELEYYEQYFGPGTRLTVT.

Worth noting for this clonotype: At one of its ends the junction is not consistent with the germline gene, which may arise from a read error. This rearrangement joins TRBV4-1 to TRBJ1-2; no clear D. CDR1 is MGHRA and CDR2 is YSYEKL in the germline V gene. CDR3 length equals 13 residues. CDR3 sequence: CASSQTDNYGCTF. CDR3 bases: TGCGCCAGCAGCCAAACAGATAACTATGGCTGCACCTTC.

A few counts support this clonotype. The chain links TRBV2 to TRBJ2-6; D gene uncertain. V lost 2 bases and J 0 bases, leaving 8 bases between the germline ends. CDR1 and CDR2 from the germline V gene are SNHLY and FYNNEI. The CDR3 is 16 amino acids. The CDR3 sequence: CASSERANSGANVLTF. DNA of the CDR3: TGTGCCAGCAGTGAAAGGGCCAACTCTGGGGCCAACGTCCTGACTTTC.

This clonotype was counted a few times. The genes are TRBV11-1 and TRBJ2-7, with unresolved D. This CDR3 region has 16 residues. Trimming took off 6 bases at V and 7 bases at J, with 25 bases between the two ends. The germline gives CDR1 SGHAT, CDR2 FQDESV (reference sequence). The CDR3 reads CASSPATMSSYNEQYF. CDR3 coding DNA: TGTGCCAGCAGTCCGGCGACAATGAGCTCCTACAATGAGCAGTACTTC.

V and J are TRBV20-1 and TRBJ2-1, with 14 bases fitting TRBD2. The CDR3 has 16 residues. V was pared by 1 base and J by 4 bases, with 3 bases of the junction left unmatched. The germline gives CDR1 DFQATT, CDR2 SNEGSKA (reference sequence). The CDR3 loop reads CSARGLAGGSYNEQFF. CDR3 nucleotides: TGCAGTGCTAGAGGACTAGCGGGGGGGTCTTACAATGAGCAGTTCTTC.

The chain combines TRBV7-2 with TRBJ2-1; D remains ambiguous. CDR1 is SGHTA and CDR2 is FQGNSA in the germline V gene. The length of the CDR3 is 14 residues. Deletions cut 2 bases from V and 8 bases from J, with 13 bases between. In DNA form, the CDR3 reads TGTGCCAGCAGCTTACGTGGTGTGGGCGATGAGCAGTTCTTC. Encoded protein: CASSLRGVGDEQFF.

Only a few counts were recorded for this clonotype. The genes are TRBV20-1 and TRBJ2-1, with 10 positions matching TRBD2. CDR3 size: 16 residues. V lost 0 bases to trimming and J lost 5 bases; unmatched junction nucleotides: 7. Germline values: CDR1 DFQATT, CDR2 SNEGSKA (reference sequence). CDR3 sequence: CSARDPSGSFHNEQFF. As DNA, the CDR3 is TGCAGTGCTAGAGACCCTAGCGGGAGTTTCCACAATGAGCAGTTCTTC.

This clonotype has a handful of counts. In nucleotides, the CDR3 is TGCGCCAGCAGTGACTGGGATACGCAGTATTTT. It translates to CASSDWDTQYF. V gene TRBV10-2 combines with J gene TRBJ2-3; unclear D gene. Trimming shortened V by 3 bases and J by 6 bases, and 4 bases separated the two germline ends. CDR1 WSHSY and CDR2 SAAADI come from the germline V gene. The CDR3 consists of 11 residues.

The chain combines TRBV5-1 with TRBJ2-3; D not resolved. Per the germline V gene, CDR1 is SGHRS and CDR2 is YFSETQ. Trimming took off 0 bases at V and 4 bases at J, with 12 bases between the two ends. The CDR3 has 15 residues. The CDR3 reads CASSLVGLVPDTQYF. The CDR3 coding sequence is TGCGCCAGCAGCTTGGTGGGCCTTGTTCCAGATACGCAGTATTTT. The full variable domain, its missing parts supplied by reference TRBV5-1 and TRBJ2-3, is KAGVTQTPRYLIKTRGQQVTLSCSPISGHRSVSWYQQTPGQGLQFLFEYFSETQRNKGNFPGRFSGRQFSNSRSEMNVSTLELGDSALYLCASSLVGLVPDTQYFGPGTRLTVL.

This clonotype was recorded once. The chain uses TRBV6-5 and TRBJ2-3; D unclear. The CDR3 runs 15 residues. Trimming shortened V by 6 bases and J by 5 bases, and 18 bases separated the two germline ends. Looked up from germline, CDR1 is MNHEY and CDR2 is SVGAGI. DNA for the CDR3: TGTGCCAGCAGGATGACGGTGCCTTTGGAAGATACGCAGTATTTT. Its translation is CASRMTVPLEDTQYF.